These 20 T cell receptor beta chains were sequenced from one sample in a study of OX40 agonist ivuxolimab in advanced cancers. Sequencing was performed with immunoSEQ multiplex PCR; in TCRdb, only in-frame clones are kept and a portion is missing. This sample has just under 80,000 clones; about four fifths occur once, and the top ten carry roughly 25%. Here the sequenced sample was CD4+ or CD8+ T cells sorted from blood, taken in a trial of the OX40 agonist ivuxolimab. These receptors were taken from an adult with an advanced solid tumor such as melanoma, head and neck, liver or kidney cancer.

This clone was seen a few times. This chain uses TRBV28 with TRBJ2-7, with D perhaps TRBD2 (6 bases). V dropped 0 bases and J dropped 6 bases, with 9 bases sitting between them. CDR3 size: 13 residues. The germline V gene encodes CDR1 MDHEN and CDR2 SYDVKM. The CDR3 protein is CASSLWGEAEQYF. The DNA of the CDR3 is TGTGCCAGCAGTTTATGGGGGGAGGCCGAGCAGTACTTC.

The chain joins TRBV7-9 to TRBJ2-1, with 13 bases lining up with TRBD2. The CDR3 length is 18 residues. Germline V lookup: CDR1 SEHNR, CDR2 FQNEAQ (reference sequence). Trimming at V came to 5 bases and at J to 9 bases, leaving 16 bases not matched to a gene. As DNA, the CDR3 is TGTGCCAGCAGCCATTTGGGGGCTACACTAGCGGGAGGGGTTGAGCAGTTCTTC. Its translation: CASSHLGATLAGGVEQFF. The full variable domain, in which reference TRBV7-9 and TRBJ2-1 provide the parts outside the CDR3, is DTGVSQNPRHKITKRGQNVTFRCDPISEHNRLYWYRQTLGQGPEFLTYFQNEAQLEKSRLLSDRFSAERPKGSFSTLEIQRTEQGDSAMYLCASSHLGATLAGGVEQFFGPGTRLTVL.

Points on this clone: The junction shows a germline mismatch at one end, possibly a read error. Here the CDR3 DNA reads TGCGCCAGCAGACAAGAGGGTGGAGGGAGTTCATCGTGGTTTTTT. The encoded protein is CASRQEGGGSSSWFF. The chain couples TRBV4-1 to TRBJ1-4; D uncertain. The CDR3 extends over 15 amino acids. CDR1 MGHRA and CDR2 YSYEKL come from the germline V gene.

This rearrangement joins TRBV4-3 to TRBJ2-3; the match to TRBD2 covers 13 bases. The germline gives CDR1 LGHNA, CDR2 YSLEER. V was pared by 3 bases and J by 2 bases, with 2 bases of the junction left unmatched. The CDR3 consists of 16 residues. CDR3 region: CASSQGLAGNTDTQYF. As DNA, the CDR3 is TGCGCCAGCAGCCAGGGACTAGCGGGGAACACAGATACGCAGTATTTT.

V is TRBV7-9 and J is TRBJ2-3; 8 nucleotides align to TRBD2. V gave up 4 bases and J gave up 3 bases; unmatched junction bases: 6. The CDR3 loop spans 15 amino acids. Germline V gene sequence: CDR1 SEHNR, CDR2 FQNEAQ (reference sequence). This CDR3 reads CASSSEGGRTDTQYF. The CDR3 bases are TGTGCCAGCAGCTCAGAGGGCGGGAGGACAGATACGCAGTATTTT.

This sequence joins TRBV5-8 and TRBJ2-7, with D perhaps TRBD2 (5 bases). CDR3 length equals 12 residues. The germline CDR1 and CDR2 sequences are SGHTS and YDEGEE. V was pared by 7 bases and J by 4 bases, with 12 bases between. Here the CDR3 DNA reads TGTGCCAGCTCCCTGGGCGGGTACGAGCAGTACTTC. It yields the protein CASSLGGYEQYF.

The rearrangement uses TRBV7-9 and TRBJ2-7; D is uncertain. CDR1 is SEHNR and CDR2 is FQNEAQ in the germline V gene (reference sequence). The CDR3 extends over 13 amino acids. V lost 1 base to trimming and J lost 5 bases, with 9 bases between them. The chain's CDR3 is CASSLEGSHEQYF. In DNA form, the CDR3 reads TGTGCCAGCAGCTTAGAAGGGTCCCACGAGCAGTACTTC. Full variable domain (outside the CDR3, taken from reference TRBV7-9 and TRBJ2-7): DTGVSQNPRHKITKRGQNVTFRCDPISEHNRLYWYRQTLGQGPEFLTYFQNEAQLEKSRLLSDRFSAERPKGSFSTLEIQRTEQGDSAMYLCASSLEGSHEQYFGPGTRLTVT.

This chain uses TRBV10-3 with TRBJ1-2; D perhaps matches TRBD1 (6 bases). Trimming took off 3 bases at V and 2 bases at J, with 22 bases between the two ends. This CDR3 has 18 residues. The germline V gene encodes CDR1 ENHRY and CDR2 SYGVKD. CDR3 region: CAISDHSGAGGTNYGYTF. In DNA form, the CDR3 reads TGTGCCATCAGTGACCACTCAGGGGCGGGGGGCACAAACTATGGCTACACCTTC.

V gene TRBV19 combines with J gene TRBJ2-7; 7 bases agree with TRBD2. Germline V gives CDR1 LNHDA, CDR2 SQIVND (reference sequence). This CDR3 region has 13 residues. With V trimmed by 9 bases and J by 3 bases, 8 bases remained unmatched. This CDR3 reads CASHNGGGYEQYF. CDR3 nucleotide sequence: TGTGCCAGCCACAATGGGGGGGGCTACGAGCAGTACTTC. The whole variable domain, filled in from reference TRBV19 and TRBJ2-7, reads DGGITQSPKYLFRKEGQNVTLSCEQNLNHDAMYWYRQDPGQGLRLIYYSQIVNDFQKGDIAEGYSVSREKKESFPLTVTSAQKNPTAFYLCASHNGGGYEQYFGPGTRLTVT.

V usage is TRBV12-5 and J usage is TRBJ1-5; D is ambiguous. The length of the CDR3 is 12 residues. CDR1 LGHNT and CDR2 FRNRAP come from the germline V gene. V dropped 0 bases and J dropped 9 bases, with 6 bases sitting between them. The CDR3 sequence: CASGLVHWPQHF. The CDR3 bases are TGTGCTAGTGGTTTGGTACATTGGCCCCAGCATTTT.

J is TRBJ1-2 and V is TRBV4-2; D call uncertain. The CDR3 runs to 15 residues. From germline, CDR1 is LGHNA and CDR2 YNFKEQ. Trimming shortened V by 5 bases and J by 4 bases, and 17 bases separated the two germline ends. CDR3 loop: CASSFGTDVSYGYTF. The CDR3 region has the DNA TGTGCCAGCAGCTTTGGTACGGACGTAAGCTATGGCTACACCTTC.

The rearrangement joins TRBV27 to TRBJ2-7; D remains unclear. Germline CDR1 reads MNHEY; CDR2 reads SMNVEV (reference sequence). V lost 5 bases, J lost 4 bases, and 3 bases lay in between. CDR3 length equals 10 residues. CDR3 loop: CASSEYEQYF. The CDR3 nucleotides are TGTGCCAGCAGTGAGTACGAGCAGTACTTC.

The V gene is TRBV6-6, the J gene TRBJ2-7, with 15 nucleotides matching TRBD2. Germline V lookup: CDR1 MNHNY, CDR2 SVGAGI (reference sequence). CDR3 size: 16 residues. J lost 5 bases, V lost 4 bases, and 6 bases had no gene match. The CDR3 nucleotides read TGTGCCAGCAGTTCTCGGACTAGCGGGAGGGTGGACGAGCAGTACTTC. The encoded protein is CASSSRTSGRVDEQYF.

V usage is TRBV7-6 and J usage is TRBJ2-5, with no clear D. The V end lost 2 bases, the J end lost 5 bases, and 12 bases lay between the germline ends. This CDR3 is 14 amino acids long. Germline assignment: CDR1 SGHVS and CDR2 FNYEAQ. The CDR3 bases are TGTGCCAGCAGCTTAAAAGTAGAATCTGAGACCCAGTACTTC. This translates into CASSLKVESETQYF.

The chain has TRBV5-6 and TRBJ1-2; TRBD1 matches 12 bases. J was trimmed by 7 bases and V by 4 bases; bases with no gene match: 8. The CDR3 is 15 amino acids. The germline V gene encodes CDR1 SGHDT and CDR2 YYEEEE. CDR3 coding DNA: TGTGCCAGCAGCCCGCCGGGACAGGGGGCCTTTGGCTACACCTTC. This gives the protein CASSPPGQGAFGYTF.

The CDR3 bases are TGTGCCAGCAGCCCGCGGCTGAACACTGAAGCTTTCTTT. Its translation is CASSPRLNTEAFF. The chain uses TRBV14 and TRBJ1-1, with D uncertain. Trimming removed 4 bases at V and 0 bases at J, with 6 bases between. The length of the CDR3 is 13 residues. Germline V CDR1 and CDR2: SGHDN, FVKESK.

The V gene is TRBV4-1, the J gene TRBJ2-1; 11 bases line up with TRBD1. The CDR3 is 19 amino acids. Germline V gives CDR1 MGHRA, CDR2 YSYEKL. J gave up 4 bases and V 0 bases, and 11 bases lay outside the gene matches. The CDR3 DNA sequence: TGCGCCAGCAGCCAAGAAAGGTGGGGACAGGGGGGATTGTACAATGAGCAGTTCTTC. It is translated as CASSQERWGQGGLYNEQFF.

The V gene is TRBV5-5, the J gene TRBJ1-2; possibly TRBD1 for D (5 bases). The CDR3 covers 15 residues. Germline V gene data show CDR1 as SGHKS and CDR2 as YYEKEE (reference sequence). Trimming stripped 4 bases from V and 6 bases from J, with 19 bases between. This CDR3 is CASSDSGGQWDGYTF. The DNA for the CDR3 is TGTGCCAGCAGCGATTCTGGGGGTCAGTGGGATGGCTACACCTTC.

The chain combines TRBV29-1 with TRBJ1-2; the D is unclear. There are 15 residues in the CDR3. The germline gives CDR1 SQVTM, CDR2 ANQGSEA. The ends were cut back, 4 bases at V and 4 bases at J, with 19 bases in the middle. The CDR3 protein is CSVGAPRVAPYGYTF. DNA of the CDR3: TGCAGCGTTGGGGCACCGAGGGTAGCTCCCTATGGCTACACCTTC.

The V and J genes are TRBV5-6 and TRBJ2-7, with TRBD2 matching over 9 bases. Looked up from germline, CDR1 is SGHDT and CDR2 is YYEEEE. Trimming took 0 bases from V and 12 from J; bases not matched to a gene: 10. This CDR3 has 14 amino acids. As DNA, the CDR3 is TGTGCCAGCAGCTTGGTATTAGCGGGAGAAGATGCGTACTTC. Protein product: CASSLVLAGEDAYF.